The source of this T cell receptor beta chain is a study of blood T cell repertoires in COVID-19. In the study overall: Researchers got acute and convalescent COVID-19 samples from the United States, Italy and Spain.

Trimming stripped 3 bases from V and 8 bases from J, with 5 bases between. Germline-derived CDR1 and CDR2 are SQVTM and ANQGSEA. CDR3 length: 10 residues. Self-reported history from a screening survey and questionnaire set each donor's cohort. The recovered donors of Cohort 3 showed two negative PCRs, clearance, or symptom resolution. Produced via immunoSEQ multiplex PCR; TCRdb's table is partial and in-frame only. Here the sample spans approximately 150,000 clones, roughly 84% being singletons. Sequenced material: PBMCs or T cells enriched from blood (not recorded which). This sequence originates from a man aged 55 to 70 who had recovered from COVID-19. This chain links TRBV29-1 with TRBJ2-4; no clear D gene. This CDR3 reads CSVDADIQYF. The CDR3, as DNA: TGCAGCGTTGATGCGGACATTCAGTACTTC.